Sequencing of this TCR beta chain was carried out in a study of blood T cell repertoires in COVID-19. The V segment lost 3 bases and the J segment 7 bases; nucleotides outside the gene matches: 8. The germline CDR1 and CDR2 sequences are SGHVS and FQNEAQ. CDR3 length: 14 residues. Profiled with immunoSEQ multiplex PCR; TCRdb holds only in-frame clones, not every one. The sample includes roughly 170,000 clones, more than 80% seen only once; the top ten take about 6.4%. The clonotype comes from a human donor in a cohort sampled during active COVID-19. Sequenced input: peripheral blood. This sequence joins TRBV7-8 and TRBJ1-1; the match to TRBD1 covers 7 bases. The CDR3 region has the DNA TGTGCCAGCAGCTTTTTAGACAGGGCTGATGAAGCTTTCTTT. Residues: CASSFLDRADEAFF.